A single TCR beta chain is shown here with its context. Sequencing was performed with immunoSEQ multiplex PCR; in TCRdb, only in-frame clones are kept and a portion is missing. Altogether roughly 100,000 clones are present, about nine tenths being singletons, with the ten largest covering around 5%. The entry originates in a study of blood T cell repertoires in COVID-19. The CDR3 consists of 13 residues. The junction had 4 bases not matched to a gene; V was cut back by 4 bases and J by 11 bases. This chain links TRBV12-3 or TRBV12-4 with TRBJ2-1, with 11 nucleotides matching TRBD2. The sequenced sample was peripheral blood. This clonotype was obtained from a woman aged 45-65 years with COVID-19, enrolled during active disease. Here the CDR3 reads CASSSGTSGKQFF. CDR3 bases: TGTGCCAGCAGTTCCGGGACTAGCGGAAAGCAGTTCTTC.